What follows are 20 T cell receptor beta chains derived from one specimen sequenced in a study of blood T cell repertoires in COVID-19. The data were produced by immunoSEQ multiplex PCR, yet TCRdb's version contains in-frame clones alone and is incomplete. The sample lists approximately 74,000 clones, 85% to 90% seen once, with less than 2% in the top ten. The sequenced sample consisted of peripheral blood. The receptors derive from an elderly woman with active or convalescent COVID-19.

V and J are TRBV15 and TRBJ2-4; 8 bases align to TRBD1. V lost 3 bases, J lost 11 bases, and 6 bases stayed unmatched. Looked up from germline, CDR1 is LNHNV and CDR2 is YYDKDF (reference sequence). The CDR3 consists of 13 residues. The CDR3: CATSRPDRGFQYF. The DNA for the CDR3 is TGTGCCACCAGCAGGCCTGACAGGGGCTTTCAGTACTTC.

The V gene is TRBV12-5, the J gene TRBJ2-1, with D perhaps TRBD1 (5 bases). The length of the CDR3 is 13 residues. CDR1 is LGHNT and CDR2 is FRNRAP in the germline V gene. Deletions cut 1 base from V and 6 bases from J, with 7 bases between. The CDR3 nucleotides read TGTGCTAGTGGTTTGGGACAGATCAATGAGCAGTTCTTC. Its protein is CASGLGQINEQFF. Using reference TRBV12-5 and TRBJ2-1 for the parts outside the CDR3, the full variable domain is DARVTQTPRHKVTEMGQEVTMRCQPILGHNTVFWYRQTMMQGLELLAYFRNRAPLDDSGMPKDRFSAEMPDATLATLKIQPSEPRDSAVYFCASGLGQINEQFFGPGTRLTVL.

The genes are TRBV6-2 or TRBV6-3 and TRBJ2-7; D perhaps matches TRBD2 (6 bases). The ends were cut back, 5 bases at V and 12 bases at J, with 14 bases in the middle. The germline CDR1 and CDR2 sequences are MNHEY and SVGEGT. This CDR3 is built from 11 residues. CDR3 DNA: TGTGCCAGCAGTCGGGGGAGGAGTCTGTACTTC. This gives the protein CASSRGRSLYF.

The rearrangement links TRBV15 to TRBJ2-7, with 7 bases that match TRBD1. From germline, CDR1 is LNHNV and CDR2 YYDKDF (reference sequence). The CDR3 extends over 16 amino acids. Losses at the gene ends were 1 base for V and 2 bases for J; bases not matched to a gene: 8. Here the CDR3 DNA reads TGTGCCACCAGCAGAGCTATCGGGACAGATGCCTACGAGCAGTACTTC. Translated, it gives CATSRAIGTDAYEQYF.

The chain joins TRBV6-2 or TRBV6-3 to TRBJ2-2; 9 bases align to TRBD1. The CDR3 is made up of 16 amino acids. The trim removed 6 bases at V and 2 bases at J, leaving 7 bases unmatched. The V gene's germline CDR1 is MNHEY and CDR2 SVGEGT. CDR3 nucleotides: TGTGCCAGCAGCCGTGGACAGGGGCCTAACACCGGGGAGCTGTTTTTT. Encoded protein: CASSRGQGPNTGELFF.

The chain combines TRBV27 with TRBJ1-1, with a tentative D call TRBD1 (5 bases). There are 14 residues in the CDR3. Trimming shortened V by 2 bases and J by 3 bases, and 10 bases separated the two germline ends. Germline V gene lookup returns CDR1 MNHEY and CDR2 SMNVEV (reference sequence). The CDR3 DNA reads TGTGCCAGCAGTTTACGGCTGGGGCACACTGAAGCTTTCTTT. Translation gives CASSLRLGHTEAFF.

The V call is TRBV5-1, the J call TRBJ2-5, with a possible D match to TRBD1 (8 bases). The germline V and J ends were trimmed by 9 bases and 2 bases, with 23 bases remaining between them. CDR1 is SGHRS and CDR2 is YFSETQ in the germline V gene. The CDR3 totals 16 residues. CDR3 bases: TGCGCCACCTCCCGGGGGGCTGGGACAGGACAAGAGACCCAGTACTTC. Residues: CATSRGAGTGQETQYF.

The V gene is TRBV5-1, the J gene TRBJ1-2; TRBD1 aligns across 7 bases. V trimming: 0 bases; J trimming: 4 bases; junction bases outside the gene matches: 6. The germline V gene has CDR1 SGHRS and CDR2 YFSETQ. This CDR3 region has 15 residues. DNA of the CDR3: TGCGCCAGCAGCTTGGCGCCAACAGGGGCCTATGGCTACACCTTC. Translation gives CASSLAPTGAYGYTF.

The chain recombines TRBV4-3 with TRBJ2-1, with D perhaps matching TRBD2 (7 bases). The CDR3 contains 18 residues. Trimming pared 1 base from V and 3 bases from J, leaving 19 bases between. CDR1 and CDR2 from the germline V gene are LGHNA and YSLEER. CDR3 sequence: CASSQGGGGSNLYNEQFF. CDR3 coding DNA: TGCGCCAGCAGCCAAGGCGGGGGCGGGAGTAACCTCTACAATGAGCAGTTCTTC.

The V call is TRBV19, the J call TRBJ1-1, with D perhaps TRBD1 (5 bases). Trimming left V 7 bases short and J 4 bases short, with 16 bases between. Germline loops: CDR1 LNHDA, CDR2 SQIVND (reference sequence). The CDR3 totals 14 residues. For the CDR3, the DNA is TGTGCCAGTACCCCGGACACGCCGGGCACTGAAGCTTTCTTT. This gives the protein CASTPDTPGTEAFF.

The chain joins TRBV6-5 to TRBJ2-7; D is undetermined. CDR3 length: 13 residues. Per the germline V gene, CDR1 is MNHEY and CDR2 is SVGAGI. The V end was cut by 0 bases, the J end by 4 bases, with 7 bases between. The CDR3: CASSYSRGYEQYF. The CDR3 DNA reads as TGTGCCAGCAGTTACTCGAGAGGTTACGAGCAGTACTTC.

The chain recombines TRBV4-3 with TRBJ2-7, with 7 bases identical to TRBD1. J lost 1 base, V lost 3 bases, and 9 bases had no gene match. CDR1 is LGHNA and CDR2 is YSLEER in the germline V gene. The CDR3 extends over 16 amino acids. In DNA form, the CDR3 reads TGCGCCAGCAGCCAGACCGGGACAGACCTATCCTACGAGCAGTACTTC. Amino acid sequence: CASSQTGTDLSYEQYF.

J is TRBJ1-5 and V is TRBV21-1. TRBV21-1 is listed as a pseudogene. The CDR3 is 16 residues long. The CDR3 region is CASSKIKGWAGQPQHF. CDR3 nucleotide sequence: TGTGCCAGCAGCAAAATTAAGGGTTGGGCGGGGCAGCCCCAGCATTTT.

V is TRBV12-3 or TRBV12-4 and J is TRBJ1-1; D remains unclear. The V end was cut by 4 bases, the J end by 4 bases, with 10 bases between. There are 13 residues in the CDR3. The CDR3 is CASSSTLGTEAFF. The CDR3 nucleotides are TGTGCCAGCAGTTCCACCCTCGGCACTGAAGCTTTCTTT.

The chain has TRBV7-7 and TRBJ2-5, with 9 bases matching TRBD2. This CDR3 is 13 amino acids long. After removal of 5 bases from V and 5 bases from J, the junction contained 3 bases not matched to a gene. Per the germline V gene, CDR1 is SSHAT and CDR2 is FNYEAQ (reference sequence). CDR3 nucleotide sequence: TGTGCCAGCAGCGGAAGCGGGGGGGAGACCCAGTACTTC. Translated, it gives CASSGSGGETQYF.

V gene TRBV5-8 combines with J gene TRBJ2-3; D perhaps matches TRBD2 (6 bases). The CDR3 contains 14 residues. Germline loops: CDR1 SGHTS, CDR2 YDEGEE. V lost 0 bases, J lost 2 bases, and 7 bases lay in between. CDR3: CASSLGTNTDTQYF. In DNA form, the CDR3 reads TGTGCCAGCAGCTTGGGGACTAACACAGATACGCAGTATTTT.

The V and J genes are TRBV11-2 and TRBJ2-7; TRBD1 matches 10 bases. The J segment lost 6 bases and the V segment lost 5 bases, leaving 4 bases of the junction unmatched. This CDR3 is 13 amino acids long. CDR1 is SGHAT, CDR2 FQNNGV, per germline. This chain's CDR3 is CASSRDRGLEQYF. In nucleotides, the CDR3 is TGTGCCAGCAGCCGTGACAGGGGGCTCGAGCAGTACTTC.

V usage is TRBV19 and J usage is TRBJ1-5; 7 bases match TRBD1. The CDR3 has 15 residues. Germline CDR1 LNHDA, CDR2 SQIVND (reference sequence). The ends lost 3 bases at V and 7 bases at J; junction bases unmatched: 9. The CDR3 spells CASSIEGAWGQPQHF. CDR3 DNA sequence: TGTGCCAGTAGTATTGAGGGGGCATGGGGACAGCCCCAGCATTTT.

The rearrangement joins TRBV7-3 to TRBJ2-3; 14 bases agree with TRBD2. The CDR3 spans 16 residues. V lost 5 bases to trimming and J lost 7 bases; unmatched junction nucleotides: 8. The germline CDR1 and CDR2 sequences are SGHTA and FQGTGA. As DNA, the CDR3 is TGTGCCAGCAGCGAAAAAGGGACTAGCGGGAGTAATACGCAGTATTTT. It encodes CASSEKGTSGSNTQYF.

CDR3 sequence (DNA): TGCAGCGTTGTCTCGTTGGACAGGGGCAGAAACACCATATATTTT. It specifies CSVVSLDRGRNTIYF. The rearrangement joins TRBV29-1 to TRBJ1-3; 9 bases match TRBD1. V dropped 4 bases and J dropped 5; count of bases not matched to a gene: 9. Per germline, CDR1 SQVTM and CDR2 ANQGSEA. The CDR3 runs to 15 residues.